The clone carrying this T cell receptor beta chain was observed a single time. Trimming took 5 bases from V and 0 from J; bases not matched to a gene: 7. Germline V gene lookup returns CDR1 LNHDA and CDR2 SQIVND (reference sequence). The CDR3 consists of 16 residues. Sequenced by immunoSEQ multiplex PCR; TCRdb stores in-frame clones only, minus some. In the table there are under 65,000 clones, about 93% of which are singletons. This sample was included in a study of T cell changes during pregnancy in multiple sclerosis. The receptor was derived from a female donor with multiple sclerosis, enrolled in a pregnancy study. This material consisted of CD8+ T cells from peripheral blood mononuclear cells, taken in the third trimester of pregnancy. The rearrangement joins TRBV19 to TRBJ1-3; 7 bases map to TRBD1. The CDR3 DNA follows: TGTGCCAGTAGTTGGGACAGCGCGAGCTCTGGAAACACCATATATTTT. It encodes CASSWDSASSGNTIYF.